This T cell receptor beta chain emerged from a study of blood T cell repertoires in COVID-19. Study details: Both acute and convalescent COVID-19 samples were obtained from the United States, Italy and Spain. In each case, the material was cDNA or gDNA derived from T cells, B-cell-depleted T cells, or PBMCs.

This clone was seen once. As originally analysed: Reference gene primers were amplified, and this amplification served to estimate nucleated cell counts. Produced via immunoSEQ multiplex PCR; TCRdb's table is partial and in-frame only. The V and J calls and clone size were taken over from that table, and D and trimming were inferred from the DNA. The table lists about 60,000 clones, 88% of them singletons. Germline values: CDR1 SGHAT, CDR2 FQNNGV. The CDR3 totals 14 residues. V lost 2 bases to trimming and J lost 6 bases, with 11 bases between them. The sequencing input was peripheral blood. The chain links TRBV11-2 to TRBJ2-1; TRBD1 is a possible D gene (7 bases). The receptor's source is a human donor in a cohort sampled during active COVID-19. The CDR3 DNA reads as TGTGCCAGCAGCTTATTCCAGGGGGGCAATGAGCAGTTCTTC. Translating gives CASSLFQGGNEQFF. Supplemented by reference TRBV11-2 and TRBJ2-1, the full variable domain reads EAGVAQSPRYKIIEKRQSVAFWCNPISGHATLYWYQQILGQGPKLLIQFQNNGVVDDSQLPKDRFSAERLKGVDSTLKIQPAKLEDSAVYLCASSLFQGGNEQFFGPGTRLTVL.